The next 14 T cell receptor beta chains were all read from a single sample in a study of shared clonotypes between healthy human individuals. TCRdb keeps only in-frame clones here, not all; method: immunoSEQ multiplex PCR. The table lists around 750,000 clones, around two thirds of them singletons. What was sequenced was memory CD4+ T cells sorted from blood. The subset denotes: CD45RA-negative fraction. The receptors derive from a woman aged 25 to 45 in good health.

The V call is TRBV5-1, the J call TRBJ1-1; D unresolved. The V end was cut by 2 bases, the J end by 2 bases, with 10 bases between. The CDR3 consists of 14 residues. The germline gives CDR1 SGHRS, CDR2 YFSETQ. The CDR3 DNA sequence: TGCGCCAGCAGCTTCTTCAGCACTAACACTGAAGCTTTCTTT. Its translation is CASSFFSTNTEAFF.

Details on this clone: A junction boundary mismatches the germline segment, possibly from a read error. The chain combines TRBV28 with TRBJ1-1; D is unclear. The CDR3 sequence is 11 residues long. The germline V gene has CDR1 MDHEN and CDR2 SYDVKM. The chain's CDR3 is CASLWNSEAFF. The DNA for the CDR3 is TGTGCCAGTTTGTGGAACTCTGAAGCTTTCTTT.

The J gene is TRBJ1-2, the V gene TRBV27, with 10 bases lining up with TRBD1. Trimming cost V 3 bases and J 1 base; bases outside gene matches: 8. The germline CDR1 and CDR2 sequences are MNHEY and SMNVEV (reference sequence). The CDR3 is 17 amino acids. CDR3 protein: CASSFKPTGGFNYGYTF. The CDR3 DNA reads TGTGCCAGCAGTTTCAAACCGACAGGGGGCTTTAACTATGGCTACACCTTC.

The rearrangement joins TRBV5-4 to TRBJ2-5, with D maybe TRBD1 (6 bases). The CDR3 is 15 amino acids. Trimming left V 1 base short and J 6 bases short, with 16 bases between. CDR1 SGHNT and CDR2 YYREEE come from the germline V gene (reference sequence). The CDR3 sequence: CASSLSTGNTKTQYF. CDR3 DNA: TGTGCCAGCAGCTTGAGTACAGGGAATACGAAGACCCAGTACTTC. The whole variable domain, remainder taken from reference TRBV5-4 and TRBJ2-5, is ETGVTQSPTHLIKTRGQQVTLRCSSQSGHNTVSWYQQALGQGPQFIFQYYREEENGRGNFPPRFSGLQFPNYSSELNVNALELDDSALYLCASSLSTGNTKTQYFGPGTRLLVL.

V gene TRBV30 combines with J gene TRBJ2-5; D possibly uses TRBD1 or TRBD2 (7 bases each). The DNA end is more similar to TRBJ2-7, so the J call may be wrong. The CDR3 consists of 13 residues. Germline loops: CDR1 GTSNPN, CDR2 SVGIG (reference sequence). CDR3 protein: CAWRGGTAYEQYF. CDR3 nucleotides: TGTGCCTGGAGGGGAGGGACAGCCTACGAGCAGTACTTC.

The rearrangement joins TRBV18 to TRBJ1-1, with D unclear. Trimming removed 8 bases at V and 2 bases at J, with 9 bases between. Germline V gene sequence: CDR1 KGHSH, CDR2 LQKENI. The CDR3 covers 12 residues. The CDR3 DNA reads TGTGCCAGCCTCGCCCGCAACACTGAAGCTTTCTTT. It codes for CASLARNTEAFF.

This clone appeared a single time. This sequence joins TRBV2 and TRBJ2-3, with a tentative D call TRBD2 (5 bases). V was trimmed by 3 bases and J by 6 bases, leaving 10 bases between them. The CDR3 totals 13 residues. CDR1 SNHLY and CDR2 FYNNEI come from the germline V gene. DNA for the CDR3: TGTGCCAGCAGTGAGAGGGAAGCGGATACGCAGTATTTT. Its protein product is CASSEREADTQYF.

This clone has a handful of counts. This chain links TRBV21-1 with TRBJ1-1. TRBV21-1 is listed as a pseudogene. The CDR3 covers 14 residues. The CDR3 DNA reads TGTGCCAGCAGCAAAGCAGGGGGGATAACTGAAGCTTTCTTT. Its protein is CASSKAGGITEAFF.

The CDR3 sequence is CASSQSDWGEQYF. The CDR3 nucleotides read TGTGCCAGCAGCCAATCCGACTGGGGGGAGCAGTACTTC. This chain joins TRBV27 and TRBJ2-7; D is perhaps TRBD1 or TRBD2 (5 bases each). The germline V gene has CDR1 MNHEY and CDR2 SMNVEV (reference sequence). The CDR3 has 13 residues. Trimming took 6 bases from V and 7 from J, leaving 16 bases between them.

V gene TRBV28 combines with J gene TRBJ2-4, with D unclear. The CDR3 loop spans 15 amino acids. Per germline, CDR1 MDHEN and CDR2 SYDVKM. The V gene lost 2 bases and the J gene lost 0 bases, with 8 bases spanning the gap. DNA of the CDR3: TGTGCCAGCAGTTTAGTGGCACTAGCCAAAAACATTCAGTACTTC. It codes for CASSLVALAKNIQYF.

The chain recombines TRBV6-1 with TRBJ1-2; 7 nucleotides match TRBD1. The germline CDR1 and CDR2 sequences are MNHNS and SASEGT. With 4 bases clipped from V and 6 bases from J, the junction kept 5 bases outside the gene matches. CDR3 length: 13 residues. CDR3 bases: TGTGCCAGCAGTGCAGGGGGGCGGAATGGCTACACCTTC. This encodes CASSAGGRNGYTF.

This clone has a handful of counts. The rearrangement joins TRBV28 to TRBJ2-7, with 8 bases fitting TRBD2. The germline V gene encodes CDR1 MDHEN and CDR2 SYDVKM. V gave up 6 bases and J gave up 6 bases; unmatched junction bases: 13. CDR3 length: 15 amino acids. Here the CDR3 DNA reads TGTGCCAGCAGCCCCGGGGGGGGGACTCGGGGCGAGCAGTACTTC. Translating gives CASSPGGGTRGEQYF.

In its sample, this clone was seen many times. This chain uses TRBV28 with TRBJ2-3; a possible D gene is TRBD2 (6 bases). The germline V and J ends were trimmed by 4 bases and 9 bases, with 11 bases remaining between them. CDR1 MDHEN and CDR2 SYDVKM come from the germline V gene. CDR3 length: 12 residues. Here the CDR3 DNA reads TGTGCCAGCAGTTACGAGGGGAGGACGCAGTATTTT. Its translation is CASSYEGRTQYF.

The J gene is TRBJ2-3, the V gene TRBV5-4, with D maybe TRBD2 (5 bases). The CDR3 consists of 14 residues. Trimming pared 1 base from V and 2 bases from J, leaving 8 bases between. Germline loops: CDR1 SGHNT, CDR2 YYREEE (reference sequence). CDR3 nucleotides: TGTGCCAGCAGCTTGACGGGGTACACAGATACGCAGTATTTT. Protein product: CASSLTGYTDTQYF.